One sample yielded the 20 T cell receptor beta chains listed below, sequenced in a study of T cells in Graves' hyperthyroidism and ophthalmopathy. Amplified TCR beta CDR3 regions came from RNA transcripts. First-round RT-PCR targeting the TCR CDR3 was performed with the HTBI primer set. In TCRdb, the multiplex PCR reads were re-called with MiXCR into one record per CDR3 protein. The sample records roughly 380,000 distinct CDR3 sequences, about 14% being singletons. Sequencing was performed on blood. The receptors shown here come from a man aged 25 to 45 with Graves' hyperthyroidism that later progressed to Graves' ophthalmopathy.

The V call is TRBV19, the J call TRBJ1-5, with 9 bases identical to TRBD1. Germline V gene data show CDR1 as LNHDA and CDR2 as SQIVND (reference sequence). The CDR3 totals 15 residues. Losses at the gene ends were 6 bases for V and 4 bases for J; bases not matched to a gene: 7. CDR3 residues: CASRRRTGANQPQHF. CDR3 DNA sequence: TGTGCCAGTAGGAGGCGGACAGGGGCGAATCAGCCCCAGCATTTT.

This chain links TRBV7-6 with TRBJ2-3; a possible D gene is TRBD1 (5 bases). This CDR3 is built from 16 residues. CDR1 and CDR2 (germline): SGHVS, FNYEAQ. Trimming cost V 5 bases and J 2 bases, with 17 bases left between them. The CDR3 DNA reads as TGTGCCAGCAGCCTTTCAGGGTTCGTTAACACAGATACGCAGTATTTT. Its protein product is CASSLSGFVNTDTQYF.

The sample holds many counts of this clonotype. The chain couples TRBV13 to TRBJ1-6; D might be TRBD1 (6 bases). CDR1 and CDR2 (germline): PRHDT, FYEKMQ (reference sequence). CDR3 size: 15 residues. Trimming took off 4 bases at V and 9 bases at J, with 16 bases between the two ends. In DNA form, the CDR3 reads TGTGCCAGCAGCTCTTACGGGACAAGTCCTTCACCCCTCCACTTT. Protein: CASSSYGTSPSPLHF. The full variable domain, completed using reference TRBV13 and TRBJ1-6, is AAGVIQSPRHLIKEKRETATLKCYPIPRHDTVYWYQQGPGQDPQFLISFYEKMQSDKGSIPDRFSAQQFSDYHSELNMSSLELGDSALYFCASSSYGTSPSPLHFGNGTRLTVT.

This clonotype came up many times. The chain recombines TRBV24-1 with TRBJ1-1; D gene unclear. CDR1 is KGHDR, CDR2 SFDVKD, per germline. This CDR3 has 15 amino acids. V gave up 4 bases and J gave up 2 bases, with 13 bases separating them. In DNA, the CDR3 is TGTGCCACCAGTGACTCCGACGGAAAAAACACTGAAGCTTTCTTT. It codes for CATSDSDGKNTEAFF.

The CDR3 nucleotides read TGCAGCGTGATGGGGCCGGGACGCTACTACGAGCAGTACTTC. Protein sequence: CSVMGPGRYYEQYF. The chain links TRBV29-1 to TRBJ2-7; D assignment may be TRBD1 or TRBD2 (5 bases each). The CDR3 is made up of 14 amino acids. The V and J ends lost 6 bases and 3 bases respectively, with 18 bases between them. CDR1 SQVTM and CDR2 ANQGSEA come from the germline V gene.

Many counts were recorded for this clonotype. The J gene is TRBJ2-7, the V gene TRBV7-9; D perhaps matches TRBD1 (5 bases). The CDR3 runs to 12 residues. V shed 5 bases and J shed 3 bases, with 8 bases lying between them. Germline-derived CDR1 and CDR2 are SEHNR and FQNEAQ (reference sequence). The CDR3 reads CASSIDSYEQYF. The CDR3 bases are TGTGCCAGCAGCATAGACAGCTACGAGCAGTACTTC.

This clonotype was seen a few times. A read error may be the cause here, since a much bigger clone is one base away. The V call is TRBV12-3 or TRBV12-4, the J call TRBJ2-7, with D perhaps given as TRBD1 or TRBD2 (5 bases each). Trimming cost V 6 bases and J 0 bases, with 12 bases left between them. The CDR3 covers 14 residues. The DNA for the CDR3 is TGTGCCAGCAGGTTCGGGGCCCTCTCCTACGAGCAGTACTTC. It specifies CASRFGALSYEQYF.

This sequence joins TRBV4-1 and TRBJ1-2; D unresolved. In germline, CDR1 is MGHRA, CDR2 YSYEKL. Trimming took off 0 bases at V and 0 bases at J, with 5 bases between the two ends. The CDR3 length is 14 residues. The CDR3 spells CASSQDKANYGYTF. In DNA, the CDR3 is TGCGCCAGCAGCCAAGACAAAGCTAACTATGGCTACACCTTC.

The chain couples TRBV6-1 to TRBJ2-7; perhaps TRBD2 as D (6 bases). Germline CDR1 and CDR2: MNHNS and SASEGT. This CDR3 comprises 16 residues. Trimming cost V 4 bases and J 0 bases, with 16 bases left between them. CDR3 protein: CASSGRLVGDSYEQYF. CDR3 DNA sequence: TGTGCCAGCAGTGGCAGACTAGTAGGGGACTCCTACGAGCAGTACTTC.

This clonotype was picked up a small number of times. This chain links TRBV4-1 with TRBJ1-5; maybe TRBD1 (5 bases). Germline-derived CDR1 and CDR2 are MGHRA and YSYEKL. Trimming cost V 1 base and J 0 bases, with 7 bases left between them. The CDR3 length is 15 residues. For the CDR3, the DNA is TGCGCCAGCAGCCAAGGACAGAATAGCAATCAGCCCCAGCATTTT. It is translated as CASSQGQNSNQPQHF.

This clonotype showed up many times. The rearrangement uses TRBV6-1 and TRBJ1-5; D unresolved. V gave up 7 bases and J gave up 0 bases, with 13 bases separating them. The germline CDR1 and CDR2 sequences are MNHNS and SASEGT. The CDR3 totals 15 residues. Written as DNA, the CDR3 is TGTGCCAGCACTCCTGGAGGGAATAGCAATCAGCCCCAGCATTTT. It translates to CASTPGGNSNQPQHF.

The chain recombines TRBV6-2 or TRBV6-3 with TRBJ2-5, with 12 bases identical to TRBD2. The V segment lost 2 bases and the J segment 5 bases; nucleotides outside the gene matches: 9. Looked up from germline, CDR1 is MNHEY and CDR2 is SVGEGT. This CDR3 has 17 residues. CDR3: CASSYQELAGGHETQYF. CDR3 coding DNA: TGTGCCAGCAGTTACCAGGAGCTAGCGGGGGGGCATGAGACCCAGTACTTC.

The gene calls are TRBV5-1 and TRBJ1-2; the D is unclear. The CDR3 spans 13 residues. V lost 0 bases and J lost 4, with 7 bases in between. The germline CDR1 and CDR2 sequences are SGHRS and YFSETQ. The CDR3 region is CASSLGSAYGYTF. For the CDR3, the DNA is TGCGCCAGCAGCTTGGGGAGCGCCTATGGCTACACCTTC.

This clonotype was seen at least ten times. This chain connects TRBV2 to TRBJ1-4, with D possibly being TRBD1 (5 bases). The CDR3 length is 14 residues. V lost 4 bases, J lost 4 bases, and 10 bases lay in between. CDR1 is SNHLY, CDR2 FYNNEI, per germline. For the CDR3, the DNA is TGTGCCAGCAGTGCGGCAGGGATTAATGAAAAACTGTTTTTT. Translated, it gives CASSAAGINEKLFF.

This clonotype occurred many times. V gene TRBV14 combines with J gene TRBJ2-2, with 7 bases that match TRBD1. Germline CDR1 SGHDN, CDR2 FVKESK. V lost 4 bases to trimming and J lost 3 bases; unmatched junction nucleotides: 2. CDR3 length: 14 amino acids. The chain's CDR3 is CASSLTGDTGELFF. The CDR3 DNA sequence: TGTGCCAGCAGCCTTACAGGGGACACCGGGGAGCTGTTTTTT.

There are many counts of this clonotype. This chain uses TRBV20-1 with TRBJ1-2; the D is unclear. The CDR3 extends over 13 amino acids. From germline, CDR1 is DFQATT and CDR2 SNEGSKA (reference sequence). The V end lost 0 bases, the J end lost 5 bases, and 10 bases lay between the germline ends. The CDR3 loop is CSARDFGRYGYTF. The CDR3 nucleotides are TGCAGTGCTAGAGATTTCGGGCGGTATGGCTACACCTTC.

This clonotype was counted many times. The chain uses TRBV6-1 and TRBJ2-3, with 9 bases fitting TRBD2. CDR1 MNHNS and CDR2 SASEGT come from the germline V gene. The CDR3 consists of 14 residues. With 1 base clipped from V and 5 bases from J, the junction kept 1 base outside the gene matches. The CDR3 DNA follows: TGTGCCAGCAGTGAAGTAGCGGGGGTAGATACGCAGTATTTT. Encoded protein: CASSEVAGVDTQYF.

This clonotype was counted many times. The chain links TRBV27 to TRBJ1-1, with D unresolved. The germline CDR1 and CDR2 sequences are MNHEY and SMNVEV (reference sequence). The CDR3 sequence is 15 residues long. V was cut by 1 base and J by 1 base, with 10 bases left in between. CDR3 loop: CASSLYPETNTEAFF. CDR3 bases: TGTGCCAGCAGTTTATATCCCGAGACGAACACTGAAGCTTTCTTT.

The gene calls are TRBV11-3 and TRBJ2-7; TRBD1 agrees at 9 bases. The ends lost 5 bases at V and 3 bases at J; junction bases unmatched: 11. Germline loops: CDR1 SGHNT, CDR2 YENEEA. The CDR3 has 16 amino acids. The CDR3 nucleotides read TGTGCCAGCAGCGGGTCCGGGACAGGGAACCTCTACGAGCAGTACTTC. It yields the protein CASSGSGTGNLYEQYF.

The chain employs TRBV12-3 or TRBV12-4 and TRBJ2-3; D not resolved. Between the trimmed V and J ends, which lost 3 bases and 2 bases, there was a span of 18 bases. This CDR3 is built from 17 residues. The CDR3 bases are TGTGCCAGCAGTTTTAAGGGTGTTGGGCGGAACACAGATACGCAGTATTTT. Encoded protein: CASSFKGVGRNTDTQYF.